This T cell receptor beta chain originates from a study of Graves' ophthalmopathy and Graves' hyperthyroidism. From RNA, the CDR3 regions of TCR beta chains were amplified and sequenced. HTBI-primed first-round RT-PCR preceded second-round multiplex PCR. TCRdb independently ran MiXCR on the multiplex PCR reads; one entry per CDR3 protein. The top ten hold approximately 20% of the sample, which has tens of thousands of distinct CDR3 sequences, less than 65% seen once. This clonotype was recorded a few times. The germline CDR1 and CDR2 sequences are SGHVS and FNYEAQ. V was clipped by 5 bases and J by 1 base; unmatched bases: 4. The CDR3 runs to 14 residues.

The receptor was derived from an adult man with Graves' ophthalmopathy. Source material: peripheral blood. The J gene is TRBJ2-5, the V gene TRBV7-6; 7 bases are a match to TRBD2. This CDR3 reads CASSRLASQETQYF. In nucleotides, the CDR3 is TGTGCCAGCAGCCGACTAGCCAGCCAAGAGACCCAGTACTTC.